This is a list of T cell receptor beta chains from one sample in a study of metastatic and nonmetastatic thyroid tumors. TCRdb re-clonotyped the PCR reads via MiXCR. In the table there are 20,000 to 25,000 clones, around 15% of which are singletons. Sequencing input: blood. These receptors came from a female donor with papillary thyroid cancer or a benign thyroid nodule (not recorded which). Some clones in this sample may be carry-over from other donors' samples. The conserved cysteine and the conserved F or W are not part of the CDR3 here. The order of the fields is D gene, V gene, J gene, CDR3 protein. The D gene is left open where the match is weak.

D gene: TRBD2
V gene: TRBV4-1
J gene: TRBJ2-7
CDR3 protein: ASSQGSSGNYEQY

D gene: .
V gene: TRBV18
J gene: TRBJ2-2
CDR3 protein: ASTDKMNTGELF

D gene: .
V gene: TRBV28
J gene: TRBJ2-3
CDR3 protein: ASSPVSARGTDTQY

D gene: .
V gene: TRBV19
J gene: TRBJ2-1
CDR3 protein: ASSFPTRPSSYNEQF

D gene: TRBD1
V gene: TRBV7-8
J gene: TRBJ1-3
CDR3 protein: ASSLRDRGSGNTIY

D gene: TRBD1
V gene: TRBV6-1
J gene: TRBJ1-4
CDR3 protein: ASNTGATNEKLF

D gene: .
V gene: TRBV20-1
J gene: TRBJ2-1
CDR3 protein: SATAYNEQF

D gene: .
V gene: TRBV20-1
J gene: TRBJ1-1
CDR3 protein: SAKSPQGVTEAF

D gene: .
V gene: TRBV6-2/TRBV6-3
J gene: TRBJ2-7
CDR3 protein: ASSYGKRRGIYEQY

D gene: TRBD2
V gene: TRBV28
J gene: TRBJ2-7
CDR3 protein: ASSLTSAMYEQY

D gene: TRBD2
V gene: TRBV10-3
J gene: TRBJ2-1
CDR3 protein: AISETSGHEQF

D gene: .
V gene: TRBV7-2
J gene: TRBJ2-1
CDR3 protein: ASSLAGAGSSYNEQF

D gene: TRBD1
V gene: TRBV6-1
J gene: TRBJ2-6
CDR3 protein: ASGRDRALSGANVLT

D gene: .
V gene: TRBV7-2
J gene: TRBJ2-1
CDR3 protein: ASSLELGGLNEQF

D gene: TRBD2
V gene: TRBV19
J gene: TRBJ2-1
CDR3 protein: ASRRTSGRNEQF

D gene: .
V gene: TRBV18
J gene: TRBJ2-1
CDR3 protein: ASSPPLGGGENNEQF

D gene: TRBD1
V gene: TRBV7-3
J gene: TRBJ2-6
CDR3 protein: ASSRPGQGAGANVLT

D gene: TRBD2
V gene: TRBV7-8
J gene: TRBJ2-1
CDR3 protein: ASSLSGNYNEQF

D gene: TRBD1
V gene: TRBV27
J gene: TRBJ1-3
CDR3 protein: ASRLTGAGNTIY

D gene: .
V gene: TRBV7-3
J gene: TRBJ2-6
CDR3 protein: ASSSTSGANVLT

D gene: .
V gene: TRBV7-3
J gene: TRBJ2-7
CDR3 protein: ASSLMGGLEQY

D gene: TRBD2
V gene: TRBV20-1
J gene: TRBJ2-7
CDR3 protein: SATTSGRSSSYEQY

D gene: .
V gene: TRBV20-1
J gene: TRBJ2-4
CDR3 protein: SARDGVYKNIQY

D gene: TRBD1
V gene: TRBV27
J gene: TRBJ1-2
CDR3 protein: ASSLSAGTGSGYT

D gene: .
V gene: TRBV30
J gene: TRBJ1-4
CDR3 protein: VSALNEKLF

D gene: .
V gene: TRBV20-1
J gene: TRBJ2-7
CDR3 protein: SALPPLAGTREQY

D gene: .
V gene: TRBV2
J gene: TRBJ2-5
CDR3 protein: ASSEGSAYQGETQY

D gene: .
V gene: TRBV7-8
J gene: TRBJ1-1
CDR3 protein: ASSLAAQGSESNTEAF

D gene: .
V gene: TRBV9
J gene: TRBJ1-1
CDR3 protein: ASSVVPGNTEAF

D gene: .
V gene: TRBV29-1
J gene: TRBJ2-7
CDR3 protein: SVVGGGGLYEQY

D gene: .
V gene: TRBV3-1
J gene: TRBJ2-7
CDR3 protein: ASSHLGYEQY

D gene: .
V gene: TRBV4-3
J gene: TRBJ2-7
CDR3 protein: GRTQWESSYEQY

D gene: TRBD1
V gene: TRBV4-2
J gene: TRBJ2-5
CDR3 protein: ASSLGTGGAEGETQY

D gene: TRBD2
V gene: TRBV18
J gene: TRBJ2-7
CDR3 protein: ASSPLAGGGYEQY

D gene: .
V gene: TRBV28
J gene: TRBJ2-3
CDR3 protein: ASSRATAHTDTQY

D gene: .
V gene: TRBV11-3
J gene: TRBJ1-6
CDR3 protein: ASSLDSTLAGSPLH

D gene: .
V gene: TRBV5-4
J gene: TRBJ1-6
CDR3 protein: ASSLDARSSYNSPLH

D gene: TRBD1
V gene: TRBV12-3/TRBV12-4
J gene: TRBJ2-3
CDR3 protein: ASSLLGQGSADTQY

D gene: TRBD1
V gene: TRBV5-1
J gene: TRBJ1-6
CDR3 protein: ASSLTRQGAGLDSPLH

D gene: TRBD2
V gene: TRBV20-1
J gene: TRBJ2-1
CDR3 protein: SARDWTSSYNEQF

D gene: TRBD1
V gene: TRBV11-3
J gene: TRBJ1-1
CDR3 protein: ASSLLGQGNTEAF

D gene: .
V gene: TRBV18
J gene: TRBJ1-2
CDR3 protein: ASSPPLVNRDYGYT

D gene: .
V gene: TRBV20-1
J gene: TRBJ2-2
CDR3 protein: SVKQTNTGELF

D gene: .
V gene: TRBV20-1
J gene: TRBJ1-3
CDR3 protein: SARDGNTIY

D gene: TRBD2
V gene: TRBV20-1
J gene: TRBJ2-2
CDR3 protein: SARRDYTNTGELF

D gene: .
V gene: TRBV6-1
J gene: TRBJ1-3
CDR3 protein: ASSEAADSGNTIY